This T cell receptor (beta chain) came from a study of blood T cell repertoires in COVID-19. In the study overall: From T cells, B-cell-depleted T cells, or PBMCs came the material, which was cDNA or gDNA.

The junction had 6 bases not matched to a gene; V was cut back by 5 bases and J by 4 bases. CDR3 length: 14 amino acids. Germline CDR1 reads LGHDT; CDR2 reads YNNKEL (reference sequence). Authors' processing steps: Reference gene primer amplification in the assay estimated nucleated cell counts. Assay: immunoSEQ multiplex PCR; the TCRdb copy retains only in-frame clones and omits some. That table is the source of V, J and clone size, and D and trimming were worked out from the DNA. The sample lists around 210,000 clones, more than 80% occurring once. The count of this clone is one. Followed over time, Seattle patients had been enrolled while infection was active.

This sequence originates from a woman older than 75 with COVID-19, enrolled during active disease. Sequences were obtained from peripheral blood. The V gene is TRBV3-1 (or the pseudogene TRBV3-2), the J gene TRBJ2-5; 8 bases are shared with TRBD2. DNA for the CDR3: TGTGCCAGCAGCTATAGCGGGGACGGAGAGACCCAGTACTTC. Translating gives CASSYSGDGETQYF.